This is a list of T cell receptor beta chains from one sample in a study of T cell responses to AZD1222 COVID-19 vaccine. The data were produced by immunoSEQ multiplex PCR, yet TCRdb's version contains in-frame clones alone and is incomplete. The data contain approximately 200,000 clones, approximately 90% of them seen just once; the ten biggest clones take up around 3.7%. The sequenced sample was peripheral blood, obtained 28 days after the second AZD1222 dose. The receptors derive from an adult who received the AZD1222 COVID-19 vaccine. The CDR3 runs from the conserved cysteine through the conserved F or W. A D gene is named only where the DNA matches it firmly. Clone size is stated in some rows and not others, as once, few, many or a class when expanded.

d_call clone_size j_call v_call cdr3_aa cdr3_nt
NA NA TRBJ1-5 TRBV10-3 CAISERGFAQPQHF TGTGCCATCAGTGAGCGGGGGTTTGCTCAGCCCCAGCATTTT
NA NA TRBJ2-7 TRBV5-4 CASKRQGSYEQYF TGTGCCAGCAAACGCCAGGGTAGCTACGAGCAGTACTTC
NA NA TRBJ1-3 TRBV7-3 CASSSLESGNTIYF TGTGCCAGCAGCTCACTAGAGTCCGGAAACACCATATATTTT
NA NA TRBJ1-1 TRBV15 CATSRELRGEAFF TGTGCCACCAGCAGAGAACTGAGGGGGGAAGCTTTCTTT
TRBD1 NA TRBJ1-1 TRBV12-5 CASGSGQGGTEAFF TGTGCTAGTGGTTCGGGACAGGGTGGCACTGAAGCTTTCTTT
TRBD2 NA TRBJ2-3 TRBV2 CASSTLAVSDTQYF TGTGCCAGCAGTACTCTAGCGGTGTCAGATACGCAGTATTTT
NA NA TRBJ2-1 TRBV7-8 CASSLAPARNEQFF TGTGCCAGCAGCTTAGCCCCCGCCCGCAATGAGCAGTTCTTC
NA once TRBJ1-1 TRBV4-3 CASSQDLGRVGSEAFF TGCGCCAGCAGCCAAGATCTAGGCAGGGTCGGCAGTGAAGCTTTCTTT
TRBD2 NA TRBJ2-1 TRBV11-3 CASSLVGTSGSNEQFF TGTGCCAGCAGCTTAGTAGGGACTAGCGGGTCCAATGAGCAGTTCTTC
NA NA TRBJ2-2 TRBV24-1 CATSDISANTGELFF TGTGCCACCAGTGATATTAGCGCCAACACCGGGGAGCTGTTTTTT
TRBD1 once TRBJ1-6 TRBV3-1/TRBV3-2 CASSRKGAGESPLHF TGTGCCAGCAGCCGAAAGGGGGCAGGGGAATCACCCCTCCACTTT
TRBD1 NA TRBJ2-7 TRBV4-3 CASSHSGTGAYEQYF TGCGCCAGCAGCCACTCCGGGACAGGGGCTTACGAGCAGTACTTC
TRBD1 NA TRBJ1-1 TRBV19 CASSMAGQGNTEAFF TGTGCCAGTAGTATGGCCGGACAGGGGAACACTGAAGCTTTCTTT
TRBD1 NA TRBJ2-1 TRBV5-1 CASSLVTGGNNEQFF TGCGCCAGCAGCTTGGTGACAGGGGGGAACAATGAGCAGTTCTTC
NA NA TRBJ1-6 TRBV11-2 CATSRVSYNSPLHF TGTGCCACTAGTAGGGTCAGCTATAATTCACCCCTCCACTTT
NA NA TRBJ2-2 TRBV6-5 CASTALNTGELFF TGTGCCAGTACGGCATTGAACACCGGGGAGCTGTTTTTT
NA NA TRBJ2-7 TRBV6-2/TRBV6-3 CASSYPDEQYF TGTGCCAGCAGTTACCCGGACGAGCAGTACTTC
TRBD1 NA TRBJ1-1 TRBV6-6 CASSRGTGGVGRNTEAFF TGTGCCAGCAGTCGAGGGACAGGGGGCGTCGGTAGGAACACTGAAGCTTTCTTT
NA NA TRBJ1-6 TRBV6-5 CASSRQAPDSPLHF TGTGCCAGCAGTCGGCAGGCCCCAGATTCACCCCTCCACTTT
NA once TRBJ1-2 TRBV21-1 CASSRLMEQRRLWGYTF TGTGCCAGCAGCAGGCTTATGGAACAGAGGAGGCTATGGGGCTACACCTTC
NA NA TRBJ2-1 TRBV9 CASSVAQWGSQLF TGTGCCAGCAGCGTAGCTCAATGGGGGAGTCAGCTCTTC
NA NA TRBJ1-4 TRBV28 CATRVPGRREKLFF TGTGCCACCAGAGTTCCGGGACGTCGAGAAAAACTGTTTTTT
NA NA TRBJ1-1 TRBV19 CASTVETANTEAFF TGTGCCAGTACCGTCGAGACAGCTAACACTGAAGCTTTCTTT
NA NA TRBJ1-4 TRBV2 CASSRQATNEKLFF TGTGCCAGCAGTCGACAGGCAACTAATGAAAAACTGTTTTTT
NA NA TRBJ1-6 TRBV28 CASRGGGNSPLHF TGTGCCAGCAGGGGGGGAGGTAATTCACCCCTCCACTTT
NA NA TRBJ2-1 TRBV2 CASSVVEQFF TGTGCCAGCAGTGTAGTTGAGCAGTTCTTC
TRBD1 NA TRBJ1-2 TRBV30 CAWSATGTDNYGYTF TGTGCCTGGAGTGCTACAGGGACAGACAACTATGGCTACACCTTC
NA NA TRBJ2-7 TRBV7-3 CASSLSFSRDGNEQYF TGTGCCAGCAGCTTATCGTTCTCGAGGGATGGAAACGAGCAGTACTTC
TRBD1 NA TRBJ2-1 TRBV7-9 CASSLGQGSYNEQFF TGTGCCAGCAGCTTAGGACAGGGAAGCTACAATGAGCAGTTCTTC
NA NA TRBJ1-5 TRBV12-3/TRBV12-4 CASSPNHQPQHF TGTGCCAGCAGTCCCAATCATCAGCCCCAGCATTTT
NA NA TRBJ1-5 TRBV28 CAVRGNQPQHF TGTGCTGTACGGGGAAATCAGCCCCAGCATTTT
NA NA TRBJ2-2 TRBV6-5 CASRDYRENTGELFF TGTGCCAGCAGAGATTACAGGGAGAACACCGGGGAGCTGTTTTTT
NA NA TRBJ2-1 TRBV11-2 CASRYARSSLFF TGTGCCAGCAGATACGCGAGGTCTAGTCTGTTCTTC
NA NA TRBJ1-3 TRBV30 CAWIPRSSGNTIYF TGTGCCTGGATCCCCCGCAGCTCTGGAAACACCATATATTTT
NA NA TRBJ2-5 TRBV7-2 CASSRRETQYF TGTGCCAGCAGCCGCCGAGAGACCCAGTACTTC
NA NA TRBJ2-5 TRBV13 CASSLGAEETQYF TGTGCCAGCAGCTTAGGGGCGGAAGAGACCCAGTACTTC
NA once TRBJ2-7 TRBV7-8 CASSLAQLPYEQYF TGTGCCAGCAGCTTAGCCCAGCTACCTTACGAGCAGTACTTC
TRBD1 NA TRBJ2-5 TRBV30 CAWAGGFQPQETQYF TGTGCCTGGGCAGGGGGCTTCCAACCCCAAGAGACCCAGTACTTC
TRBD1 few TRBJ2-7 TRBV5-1 CASSSHTGTGNEQYF TGCGCCAGCAGCTCACATACCGGGACAGGGAACGAGCAGTACTTC
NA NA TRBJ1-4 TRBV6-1 CASSGLAQGLGMGEKLFF TGTGCCAGCAGTGGCCTCGCACAGGGATTGGGGATGGGTGAAAAACTGTTTTTT
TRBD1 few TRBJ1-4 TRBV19 CASRDRSNEKLFF TGTGCCAGCCGGGACAGATCTAATGAAAAACTGTTTTTT
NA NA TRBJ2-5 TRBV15 CATSRDFRETQYF TGTGCCACCAGCAGAGATTTTCGAGAGACCCAGTACTTC
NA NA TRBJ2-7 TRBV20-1 CSARTGYEQYF TGCAGTGCCCGTACCGGCTACGAGCAGTACTTC
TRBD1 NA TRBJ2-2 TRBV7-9 CASSAYRGVDTGELFF TGTGCCAGCAGCGCATACAGGGGGGTCGACACCGGGGAGCTGTTTTTT
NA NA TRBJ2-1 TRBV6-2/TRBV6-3 CASSYSIVTKWGPDYNEQFF TGTGCCAGCAGTTACTCGATAGTGACCAAATGGGGACCAGACTACAATGAGCAGTTCTTC
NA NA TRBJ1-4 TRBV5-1 CASSLGVGSSNEKLFF TGCGCCAGCAGCTTGGGAGTAGGGAGTTCTAATGAAAAACTGTTTTTT
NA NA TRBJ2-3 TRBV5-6 CASKRDVTDTQYF TGTGCCAGCAAGAGGGACGTCACAGATACGCAGTATTTT
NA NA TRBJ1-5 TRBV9 CASSVTGSNQPQHF TGTGCCAGCAGCGTTACAGGGAGCAATCAGCCCCAGCATTTT
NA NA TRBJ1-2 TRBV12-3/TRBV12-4 CASSEGHTYGYTF TGTGCCAGCAGTGAGGGACACACCTATGGCTACACCTTC
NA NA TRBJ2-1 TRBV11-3 CASSLDGEQFF TGTGCCAGCAGCTTGGATGGTGAGCAGTTCTTC
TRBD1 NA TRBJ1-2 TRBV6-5 CASREDRGLVYTF TGTGCCAGCAGAGAGGACAGGGGGCTTGTCTACACCTTC